The 13 T cell receptor beta chains presented below share a single source sample, sequenced in a study of T cell responses to AZD1222 COVID-19 vaccine (dated by TCRdb to about 2021). Library construction relied on the immunoSEQ multiplex PCR assay. Imported from immuneACCESS, the table was reduced by TCRdb to in-frame sequences with V and J called. These copies leave out some clones; in studies compared against another copy, an unresolved V gene accounts for under half, and the cause of the remainder is not known. The sample contains 150,000 or so clones, approximately 90% of them found a single time. The biggest ten clones account for approximately 3.6% of the sample. This specimen's time point label, interpreted: about 28 days (+/-7) after the second vaccine dose. The material sequenced was peripheral blood, taken 28 days after the second AZD1222 dose. These receptors came from an adult who received the AZD1222 COVID-19 vaccine.

The gene calls are TRBV12-5 and TRBJ2-1, with 9 positions matching TRBD1. V was clipped by 3 bases and J by 5 bases; unmatched bases: 20. CDR1 LGHNT and CDR2 FRNRAP come from the germline V gene. The CDR3 has 20 amino acids. This CDR3 reads CASGFYIRTGEEKWDNEQFF. The CDR3 DNA reads as TGTGCTAGTGGTTTTTACATCCGGACAGGGGAAGAAAAGTGGGACAATGAGCAGTTCTTC.

The V gene is TRBV20-1, the J gene TRBJ2-7; the D gene could be TRBD1 or TRBD2 (5 bases each). CDR1 and CDR2 (germline): DFQATT, SNEGSKA (reference sequence). Deletions cut 3 bases from V and 4 bases from J, with 13 bases between. CDR3 length: 13 residues. CDR3 in amino acids: CSASVRDPYEQYF. The CDR3 DNA reads as TGCAGTGCTAGTGTCCGGGACCCTTACGAGCAGTACTTC.

The chain recombines TRBV7-8 with TRBJ1-5; unclear D gene. Deletions cut 1 base from V and 4 bases from J, with 11 bases between. The CDR3 has 15 amino acids. Germline CDR1 SGHVS, CDR2 FQNEAQ. The chain's CDR3 is CASSLVAQRNQPQHF. The CDR3 coding sequence is TGTGCCAGCAGCTTAGTAGCCCAGAGGAATCAGCCCCAGCATTTT.

This clone was seen only a few times. The V gene is TRBV12-3 or TRBV12-4, the J gene TRBJ1-1; no clear D gene. V was clipped by 5 bases and J by 3 bases, with 10 bases between them. The CDR3 is 13 residues long. The CDR3, as DNA: TGTGCCAGCAGTCCATTCGGGGACACTGAAGCTTTCTTT. Amino acid sequence: CASSPFGDTEAFF.

CDR3 in DNA: TGTGCCAGCTCACCAAGGGTAACTGGAAACACCATATATTTT. It specifies CASSPRVTGNTIYF. The chain carries TRBV18 and TRBJ1-3, with no clear D. Germline CDR1 KGHSH, CDR2 LQKENI. V lost 2 bases to trimming and J lost 2 bases, with 7 bases between them. The CDR3 has 14 residues.

This CDR3 is CASSIGRAGVAGELFF. The CDR3, as DNA: TGTGCCAGTAGTATAGGTCGGGCAGGCGTTGCCGGGGAGCTGTTTTTT. The J gene is TRBJ2-2, the V gene TRBV19; D unresolved. CDR1 LNHDA and CDR2 SQIVND come from the germline V gene (reference sequence). V lost 1 base to trimming and J lost 6 bases, with 15 bases between them. The CDR3 is made up of 16 amino acids.

For the CDR3, the DNA is TGTGCCAGCAGTTACTTCCCCGGACAGGGGGACACCATATATTTT. Amino acids: CASSYFPGQGDTIYF. The J gene is TRBJ1-3, the V gene TRBV6-5; 10 bases agree with TRBD1. Trimming removed 1 base from V and 8 bases from J; junction bases left unmatched: 5. Per the germline V gene, CDR1 is MNHEY and CDR2 is SVGAGI. The CDR3 runs 15 residues.

The chain joins TRBV7-2 to TRBJ1-2; D uncertain. The CDR3 is 15 residues long. Germline values: CDR1 SGHTA, CDR2 FQGNSA. V was cut by 2 bases and J by 5 bases, with 15 bases left in between. The CDR3 bases are TGTGCCAGCAGCTTAACTAGGGCGGTCGGTTATGGCTACACCTTC. Translation gives CASSLTRAVGYGYTF. The whole variable domain, filled in from reference TRBV7-2 and TRBJ1-2, reads GAGVSQSPSNKVTEKGKDVELRCDPISGHTALYWYRQSLGQGLEFLIYFQGNSAPDKSGLPSDRFSAERTGGSVSTLTIQRTQQEDSAVYLCASSLTRAVGYGYTFGSGTRLTVV.

The CDR3 reads CASGLVGSGSSSSYEQYF. Written as DNA, the CDR3 is TGTGCTAGTGGTTTGGTAGGGTCGGGCAGCTCGAGCTCCTACGAGCAGTACTTC. The chain combines TRBV12-5 with TRBJ2-7; no clear D gene. This CDR3 is built from 18 residues. V was cut by 0 bases and J by 0 bases, with 18 bases left in between. The germline V gene has CDR1 LGHNT and CDR2 FRNRAP.

The chain employs TRBV4-2 and TRBJ2-3; D call uncertain. V lost 3 bases and J 0 bases, leaving 7 bases between the germline ends. Germline V gene sequence: CDR1 LGHNA, CDR2 YNFKEQ. There are 14 residues in the CDR3. CDR3 loop: CASSQAFSTDTQYF. The CDR3 coding sequence is TGTGCCAGCAGCCAGGCCTTTAGCACAGATACGCAGTATTTT.

V usage is TRBV29-1 and J usage is TRBJ2-7, with D unresolved. Germline values: CDR1 SQVTM, CDR2 ANQGSEA. The ends were cut back, 4 bases at V and 2 bases at J, with 12 bases in the middle. This CDR3 has 13 residues. CDR3 region: CSVASGYPYEQYF. In nucleotides, the CDR3 is TGCAGCGTTGCATCCGGGTACCCCTACGAGCAGTACTTC.

The gene calls are TRBV11-3 and TRBJ1-1, with a tentative D call TRBD1 (6 bases). Germline V CDR1 and CDR2: SGHNT, YENEEA. V lost 2 bases and J 1 base, leaving 14 bases between the germline ends. The CDR3 is made up of 16 amino acids. The CDR3 loop is CASSLSGGRRNTEAFF. In nucleotides, the CDR3 is TGTGCCAGCAGCTTATCGGGGGGCCGGCGGAACACTGAAGCTTTCTTT.

The gene calls are TRBV3-1 (or the pseudogene TRBV3-2) and TRBJ2-4; D is perhaps TRBD1 or TRBD2 (6 bases each). From germline, CDR1 is LGHDT and CDR2 YNNKEL (reference sequence). This CDR3 has 19 residues. V lost 0 bases, J lost 0 bases, and 18 bases lay in between. In nucleotides, the CDR3 is TGTGCCAGCAGCCAAGACGGGGGACAACGAGCCTTAGCCAAAAACATTCAGTACTTC. Its translation is CASSQDGGQRALAKNIQYF.